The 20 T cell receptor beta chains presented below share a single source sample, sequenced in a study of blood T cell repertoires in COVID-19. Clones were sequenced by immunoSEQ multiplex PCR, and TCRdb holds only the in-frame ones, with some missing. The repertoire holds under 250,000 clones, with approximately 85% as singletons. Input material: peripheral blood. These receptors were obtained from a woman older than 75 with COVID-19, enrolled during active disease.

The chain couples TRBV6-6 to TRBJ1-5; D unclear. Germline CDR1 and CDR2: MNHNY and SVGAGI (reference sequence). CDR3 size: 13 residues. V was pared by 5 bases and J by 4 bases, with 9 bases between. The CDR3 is CASSPSGNQPQHF. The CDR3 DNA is TGTGCCAGCAGTCCGTCCGGGAATCAGCCCCAGCATTTT.

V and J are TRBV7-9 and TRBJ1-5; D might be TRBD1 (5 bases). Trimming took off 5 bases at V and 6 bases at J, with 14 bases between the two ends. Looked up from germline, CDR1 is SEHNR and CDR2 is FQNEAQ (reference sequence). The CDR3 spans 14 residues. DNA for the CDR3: TGTGCCAGCAGCCCCAACGGGGGGGGTCAGCCCCAGCATTTT. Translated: CASSPNGGGQPQHF.

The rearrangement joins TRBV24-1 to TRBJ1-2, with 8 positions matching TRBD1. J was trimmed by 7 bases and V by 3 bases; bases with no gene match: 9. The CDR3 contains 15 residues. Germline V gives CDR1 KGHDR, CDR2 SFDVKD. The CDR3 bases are TGTGCCACCAGTGATCCACAGGGGGAAGGGTTTGGCTACACCTTC. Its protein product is CATSDPQGEGFGYTF.

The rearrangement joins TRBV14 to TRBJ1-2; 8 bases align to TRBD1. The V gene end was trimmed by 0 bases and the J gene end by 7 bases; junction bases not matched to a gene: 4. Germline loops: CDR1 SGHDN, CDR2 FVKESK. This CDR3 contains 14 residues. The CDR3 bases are TGTGCCAGCAGCCAAGACCGGACAGGGAGTGGCTACACCTTC. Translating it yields CASSQDRTGSGYTF.

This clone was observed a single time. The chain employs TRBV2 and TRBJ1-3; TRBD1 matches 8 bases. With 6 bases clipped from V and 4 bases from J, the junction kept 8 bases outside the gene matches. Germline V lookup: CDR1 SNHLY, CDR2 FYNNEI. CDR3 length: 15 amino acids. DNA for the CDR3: TGTGCCAGCAGGGGCGCAGGGGGCCTCGGAAACACCATATATTTT. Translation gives CASRGAGGLGNTIYF.

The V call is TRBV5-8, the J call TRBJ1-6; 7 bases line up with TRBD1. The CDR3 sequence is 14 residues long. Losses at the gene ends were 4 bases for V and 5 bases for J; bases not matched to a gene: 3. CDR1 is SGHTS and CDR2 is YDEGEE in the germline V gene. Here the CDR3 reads CASSPGQNNSPLHF. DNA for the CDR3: TGTGCCAGCAGCCCGGGACAGAATAATTCACCCCTCCACTTT.

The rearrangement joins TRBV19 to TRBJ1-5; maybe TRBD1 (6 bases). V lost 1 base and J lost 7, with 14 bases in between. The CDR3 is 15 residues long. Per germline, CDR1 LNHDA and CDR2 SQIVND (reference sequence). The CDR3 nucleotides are TGTGCCAGTAGTATAGGGGGAGGGGGTTCCCAGCCCCAGCATTTT. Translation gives CASSIGGGGSQPQHF.

This chain's CDR3 is CASQGTGGSGNTIYF. The CDR3, as DNA: TGTGCCAGCCAGGGAACGGGAGGCTCTGGAAACACCATATATTTT. V gene TRBV2 combines with J gene TRBJ1-3; D is perhaps TRBD1 (5 bases). V was trimmed by 8 bases and J by 0 bases, leaving 14 bases between them. CDR3 length equals 15 residues. Germline CDR1 and CDR2: SNHLY and FYNNEI.

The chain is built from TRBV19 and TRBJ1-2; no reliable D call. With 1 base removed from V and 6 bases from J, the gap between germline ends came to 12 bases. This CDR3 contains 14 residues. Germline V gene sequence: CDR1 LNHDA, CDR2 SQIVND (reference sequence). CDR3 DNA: TGTGCCAGTAGTATAGGGAAGGAAACTAATGGCTACACCTTC. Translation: CASSIGKETNGYTF.

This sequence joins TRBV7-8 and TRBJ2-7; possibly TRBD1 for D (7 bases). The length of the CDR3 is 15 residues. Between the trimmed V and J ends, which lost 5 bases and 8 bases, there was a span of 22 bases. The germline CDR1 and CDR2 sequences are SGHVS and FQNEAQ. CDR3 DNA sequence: TGTGCCAGCAGCCCAGGACAGGAGGGGTCTTCGCAGCAGTACGTC. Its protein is CASSPGQEGSSQQYV.

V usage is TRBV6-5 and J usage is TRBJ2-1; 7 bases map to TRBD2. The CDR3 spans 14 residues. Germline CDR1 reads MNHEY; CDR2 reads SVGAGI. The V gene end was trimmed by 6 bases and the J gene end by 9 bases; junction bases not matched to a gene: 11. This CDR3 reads CASRSGLGAVEQFF. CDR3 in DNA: TGTGCCAGCAGGTCTGGACTAGGGGCGGTTGAGCAGTTCTTC.

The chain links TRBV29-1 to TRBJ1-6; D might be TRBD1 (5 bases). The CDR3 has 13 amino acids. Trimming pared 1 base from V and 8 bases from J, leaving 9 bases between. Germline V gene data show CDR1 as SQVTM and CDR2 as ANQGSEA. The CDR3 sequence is CSVEVGGDSPLHF. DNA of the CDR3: TGCAGCGTTGAAGTGGGGGGGGATTCACCCCTCCACTTT.

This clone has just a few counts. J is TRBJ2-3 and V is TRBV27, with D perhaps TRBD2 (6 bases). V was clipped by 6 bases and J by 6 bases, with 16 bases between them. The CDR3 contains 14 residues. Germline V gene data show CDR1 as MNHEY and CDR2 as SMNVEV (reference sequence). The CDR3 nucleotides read TGTGCCAGCAGGGGGTGGCTAGCGAGGGATACGCAGTATTTT. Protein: CASRGWLARDTQYF.

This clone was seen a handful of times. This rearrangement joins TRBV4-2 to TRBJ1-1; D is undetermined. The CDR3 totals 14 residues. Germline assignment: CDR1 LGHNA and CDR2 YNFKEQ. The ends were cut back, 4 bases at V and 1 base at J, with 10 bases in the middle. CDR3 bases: TGTGCCAGCAGCCCAGAGGGAGGGAACACTGAAGCTTTCTTT. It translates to CASSPEGGNTEAFF.

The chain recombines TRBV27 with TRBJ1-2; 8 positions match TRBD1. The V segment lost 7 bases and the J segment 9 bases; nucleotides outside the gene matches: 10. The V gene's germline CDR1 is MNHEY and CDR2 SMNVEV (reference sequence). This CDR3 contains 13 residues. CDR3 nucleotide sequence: TGTGCCAGCACCTCTGGACAGGGAGGAAGCTACACCTTC. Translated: CASTSGQGGSYTF.

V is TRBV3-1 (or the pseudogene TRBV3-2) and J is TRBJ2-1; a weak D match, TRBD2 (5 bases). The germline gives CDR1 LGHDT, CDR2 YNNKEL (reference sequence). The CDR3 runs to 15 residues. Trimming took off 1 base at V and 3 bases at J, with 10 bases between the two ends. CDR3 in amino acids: CASSQALGNYNEQFF. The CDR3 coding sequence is TGTGCCAGCAGCCAAGCACTCGGGAACTACAATGAGCAGTTCTTC.

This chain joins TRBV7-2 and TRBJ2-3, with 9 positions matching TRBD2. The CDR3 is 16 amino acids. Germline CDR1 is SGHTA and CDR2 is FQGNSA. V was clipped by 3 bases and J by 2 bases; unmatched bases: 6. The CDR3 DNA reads TGTGCCAGCAGCTTGAGGACTAGCGATTCCACAGATACGCAGTATTTT. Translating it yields CASSLRTSDSTDTQYF.

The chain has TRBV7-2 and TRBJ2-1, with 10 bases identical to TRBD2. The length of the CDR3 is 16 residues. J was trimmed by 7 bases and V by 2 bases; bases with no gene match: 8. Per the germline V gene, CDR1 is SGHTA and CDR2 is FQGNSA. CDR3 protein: CASSLYPAGGRNEQFF. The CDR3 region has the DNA TGTGCCAGCAGCTTATACCCAGCGGGGGGGCGTAATGAGCAGTTCTTC. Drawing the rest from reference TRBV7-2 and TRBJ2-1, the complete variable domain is GAGVSQSPSNKVTEKGKDVELRCDPISGHTALYWYRQSLGQGLEFLIYFQGNSAPDKSGLPSDRFSAERTGGSVSTLTIQRTQQEDSAVYLCASSLYPAGGRNEQFFGPGTRLTVL.

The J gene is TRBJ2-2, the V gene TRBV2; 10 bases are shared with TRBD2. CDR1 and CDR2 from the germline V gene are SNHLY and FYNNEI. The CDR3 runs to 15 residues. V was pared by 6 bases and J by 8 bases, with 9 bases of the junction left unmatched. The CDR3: CASRRLAGVLGELFF. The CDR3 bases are TGTGCCAGCAGGAGGCTAGCGGGGGTCCTAGGGGAGCTGTTTTTT.

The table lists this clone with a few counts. The CDR3 DNA sequence: TGTGCCAGCAGCCCCGGACAGCCCTCTGGAAACACCATATATTTT. Amino acid sequence: CASSPGQPSGNTIYF. This rearrangement joins TRBV7-2 to TRBJ1-3, with TRBD1 as a possible D gene (6 bases). The ends were cut back, 5 bases at V and 0 bases at J, with 11 bases in the middle. This CDR3 comprises 15 residues. Germline CDR1 is SGHTA and CDR2 is FQGNSA.